Following are 13 T cell receptor beta chains from one sample sequenced in a study of blood T cell repertoires in COVID-19. Produced via immunoSEQ multiplex PCR; TCRdb's table is partial and in-frame only. The data contain approximately 180,000 clones, roughly 85% of them singletons. Sample: PBMCs or T cells enriched from blood (not recorded which). The origin of the receptors is a middle-aged man who had recovered from COVID-19.

This chain joins TRBV27 and TRBJ2-1; 10 bases are shared with TRBD2. Germline-derived CDR1 and CDR2 are MNHEY and SMNVEV (reference sequence). The ends lost 2 bases at V and 6 bases at J; junction bases unmatched: 13. The CDR3 has 18 amino acids. The CDR3 here is CASSLLPLTSGVANEQFF. Here the CDR3 DNA reads TGTGCCAGCAGTTTACTGCCCCTCACTAGCGGGGTTGCCAATGAGCAGTTCTTC.

The chain combines TRBV11-2 with TRBJ2-3; TRBD2 might be the D (7 bases). V dropped 4 bases and J dropped 3 bases, with 23 bases sitting between them. From germline, CDR1 is SGHAT and CDR2 FQNNGV. The CDR3 totals 18 residues. The DNA of the CDR3 is TGTGCCAGCAGCTCCCTGGGGGAGGGGGGGACCAGAACAGATACGCAGTATTTT. It translates to CASSSLGEGGTRTDTQYF.

In its sample, this clone was seen a few times. This sequence joins TRBV27 and TRBJ1-5; D is unresolved. The germline V gene has CDR1 MNHEY and CDR2 SMNVEV (reference sequence). The CDR3 consists of 13 residues. V shed 5 bases and J shed 2 bases, with 7 bases lying between them. Written as DNA, the CDR3 is TGTGCCAGCAGTAACAGAGGCAATCAGCCCCAGCATTTT. Translated, it gives CASSNRGNQPQHF.

The chain has TRBV19 and TRBJ1-1; TRBD1 is a possible D gene (6 bases). CDR1 is LNHDA, CDR2 SQIVND, per germline (reference sequence). V shed 2 bases and J shed 4 bases, with 17 bases lying between them. This CDR3 spans 16 amino acids. CDR3 residues: CASSIWDTRRTTEAFF. The CDR3 DNA is TGTGCCAGTAGTATATGGGACACCCGACGGACCACTGAAGCTTTCTTT.

V and J are TRBV7-9 and TRBJ2-5; perhaps TRBD1 as D (7 bases). The germline CDR1 and CDR2 sequences are SEHNR and FQNEAQ (reference sequence). The CDR3 spans 13 residues. Trimming removed 7 bases at V and 5 bases at J, with 14 bases between. CDR3: CASTGGGGETQYF. DNA for the CDR3: TGTGCCAGCACCGGAGGGGGCGGGGAGACCCAGTACTTC.

This clone has just one count. The V call is TRBV5-1, the J call TRBJ1-1; a possible D gene is TRBD1 (5 bases). Looked up from germline, CDR1 is SGHRS and CDR2 is YFSETQ. The CDR3 runs to 14 residues. The germline V and J ends were trimmed by 4 bases and 1 base, with 11 bases remaining between them. Here the CDR3 reads CASSNTGTNTEAFF. For the CDR3, the DNA is TGCGCCAGCAGCAACACAGGTACGAACACTGAAGCTTTCTTT.

The chain employs TRBV11-2 and TRBJ2-2; 11 nucleotides align to TRBD1. Looked up from germline, CDR1 is SGHAT and CDR2 is FQNNGV. V was pared by 5 bases and J by 0 bases, with 2 bases of the junction left unmatched. The CDR3 contains 16 residues. CDR3 sequence (DNA): TGTGCCAGCAGCGGGACAGGGGGGGCGAACACCGGGGAGCTGTTTTTT. Protein: CASSGTGGANTGELFF.

This chain links TRBV10-2 with TRBJ1-4, with a possible D match to TRBD1 (6 bases). V was cut by 7 bases and J by 10 bases, with 19 bases left in between. Looked up from germline, CDR1 is WSHSY and CDR2 is SAAADI. This CDR3 contains 14 residues. The CDR3 sequence is CASIEGGAPGKLFF. The CDR3 DNA sequence: TGCGCCAGCATCGAGGGGGGGGCGCCCGGAAAACTGTTTTTT.

The rearrangement uses TRBV6-5 and TRBJ2-7; tentative D call: TRBD2 (5 bases). The CDR3 extends over 12 amino acids. Between the trimmed V and J ends, which lost 2 bases and 7 bases, there was a span of 9 bases. Germline V gene lookup returns CDR1 MNHEY and CDR2 SVGAGI. Here the CDR3 DNA reads TGTGCCAGCAGTTACCGACCGGGGGAGCAGTACTTC. Translated, it gives CASSYRPGEQYF.

CDR3 sequence reads: CASSRTGSGEAFF. In DNA form, the CDR3 reads TGCGCCAGCAGCCGGACAGGGTCCGGTGAAGCTTTCTTT. The rearrangement uses TRBV5-1 and TRBJ1-1; 8 nucleotides align to TRBD1. V gave up 4 bases and J gave up 7 bases; unmatched junction bases: 6. There are 13 residues in the CDR3. The germline CDR1 and CDR2 sequences are SGHRS and YFSETQ.

The gene calls are TRBV19 and TRBJ2-5; TRBD1 aligns across 8 bases. Germline lookup yields CDR1 LNHDA and CDR2 SQIVND (reference sequence). CDR3 size: 15 residues. V lost 5 bases and J lost 5; bases outside the gene matches: 10. The CDR3 DNA follows: TGTGCCAGTAGTTGGCAGGGGGCGGGTTCGGAGACCCAGTACTTC. It translates to CASSWQGAGSETQYF.

This rearrangement joins TRBV24-1 to TRBJ2-5; 7 nucleotides agree with TRBD1. CDR1 KGHDR and CDR2 SFDVKD come from the germline V gene. The CDR3 contains 14 residues. Trimming took 4 bases from V and 3 from J; bases not matched to a gene: 4. DNA for the CDR3: TGTGCCACCAGTGAGCGAACAGGGGAAGAGACCCAGTACTTC. This codes for CATSERTGEETQYF.

The rearrangement links TRBV28 to TRBJ1-2; tentative D call: TRBD1 (5 bases). Trimming cost V 5 bases and J 5 bases, with 18 bases left between them. Germline V gene lookup returns CDR1 MDHEN and CDR2 SYDVKM. The CDR3 is 15 amino acids. The CDR3 reads CASSPGDWARYGYTF. CDR3 DNA: TGTGCCAGCAGTCCCGGGGACTGGGCCCGTTATGGCTACACCTTC.